One sample yielded the 24 T cell receptor beta chains listed below, sequenced in a study of blood T cells in healthy people across ages. Through a sample-barcoded 5' primer and a J-beta primer mix, a second PCR was run for roughly 6 to 12 cycles. TCRdb ran MiXCR on the 5' RACE reads and lists one entry per CDR3 protein. The table lists some 1.1 million distinct CDR3 sequences, more than 30% of them singletons. Sequencing was carried out using blood. The receptor set was obtained from a young man in good health.

This rearrangement joins TRBV5-1 to TRBJ2-7, with D hard to call. Germline V gene sequence: CDR1 SGHRS, CDR2 YFSETQ. This CDR3 has 15 residues. V was cut by 1 base and J by 7 bases, with 18 bases left in between. The CDR3 DNA sequence: TGCGCCAGCAGCTTGAATTTATACGGCCACAATGAGCAGTACTTC. Translating gives CASSLNLYGHNEQYF. Supplemented by reference TRBV5-1 and TRBJ2-7, the full variable domain reads KAGVTQTPRYLIKTRGQQVTLSCSPISGHRSVSWYQQTPGQGLQFLFEYFSETQRNKGNFPGRFSGRQFSNSRSEMNVSTLELGDSALYLCASSLNLYGHNEQYFGPGTRLTVT.

The chain uses TRBV20-1 and TRBJ2-1, with D possibly called TRBD1 or TRBD2 (5 bases each). The tail of the sequence fits TRBJ2-7 better, so the J call may be wrong. The CDR3 extends over 17 amino acids. CDR1 and CDR2 from the germline V gene are DFQATT and SNEGSKA (reference sequence). The DNA of the CDR3 is TGCAGTGCCAACCGTTTCACCGGGACCAGCTCCTACAATGAGCAGTACTTC. This gives the protein CSANRFTGTSSYNEQYF.

V and J are TRBV6-1 and TRBJ2-7; D remains unclear. The V end was cut by 2 bases, the J end by 7 bases, with 18 bases between. This CDR3 is built from 15 residues. The germline CDR1 and CDR2 sequences are MNHNS and SASEGT. CDR3 amino acids: CASSERRSLYNEQYF. Here the CDR3 DNA reads TGTGCCAGCAGTGAAAGGCGATCCTTATACAATGAGCAGTACTTC.

This clonotype was seen ten or more times. The CDR3 spells CASRIRDPRNYNEQFF. In nucleotides, the CDR3 is TGTGCCAGCAGGATCCGGGACCCGAGGAACTACAATGAGCAGTTCTTC. The J gene is TRBJ2-1, the V gene TRBV5-6; D is possibly TRBD1 or TRBD2 (5 bases each). This CDR3 is built from 16 residues. From germline, CDR1 is SGHDT and CDR2 YYEEEE. The V end lost 5 bases, the J end lost 3 bases, and 18 bases lay between the germline ends.

This chain joins TRBV29-1 and TRBJ2-3; tentatively, D is TRBD1 (6 bases). The CDR3 runs to 13 residues. Deletions cut 8 bases from V and 2 bases from J, with 14 bases between. The germline V gene has CDR1 SQVTM and CDR2 ANQGSEA. CDR3 amino acids: CSLERDTTDTQYF. The CDR3 bases are TGCAGCCTCGAACGGGACACCACAGATACGCAGTATTTT.

In this sample, this clonotype turned up many times. The chain is built from TRBV7-2 and TRBJ2-3; a weak D match, TRBD2 (7 bases). Germline V gene sequence: CDR1 SGHTA, CDR2 FQGNSA. The CDR3 totals 16 residues. The germline V and J ends were trimmed by 5 bases and 3 bases, with 18 bases remaining between them. CDR3 sequence reads: CASSPPEGGITDTQYF. CDR3 nucleotides: TGTGCCAGCAGCCCACCTGAGGGGGGGATAACAGATACGCAGTATTTT.

The rearrangement uses TRBV28 and TRBJ2-3, with D uncertain. Trimming took 6 bases from V and 7 from J, leaving 11 bases between them. The length of the CDR3 is 12 residues. Germline-derived CDR1 and CDR2 are MDHEN and SYDVKM. The CDR3 is CASSPTTYTQYF. The CDR3 DNA reads TGTGCCAGCAGCCCGACAACATATACGCAGTATTTT.

The chain is built from TRBV12-3 or TRBV12-4 and TRBJ2-5; 8 bases agree with TRBD2. The CDR3 has 14 residues. Trimming at V came to 3 bases and at J to 5 bases, leaving 5 bases not matched to a gene. In nucleotides, the CDR3 is TGTGCCAGCAGTTTGCGGGCTAGCGGGGAGACCCAGTACTTC. This gives the protein CASSLRASGETQYF.

The rearrangement uses TRBV6-1 and TRBJ1-1; TRBD1 aligns across 7 bases. With V trimmed by 6 bases and J by 0 bases, 10 bases remained unmatched. The CDR3 is 16 amino acids. Germline V CDR1 and CDR2: MNHNS, SASEGT. This chain's CDR3 is CASSQRSQGVNTEAFF. In nucleotides, the CDR3 is TGTGCCAGCAGCCAACGCAGTCAGGGGGTGAACACTGAAGCTTTCTTT.

This clonotype has just one count. The chain carries TRBV6-2 or TRBV6-3 and TRBJ2-3, with D possibly being TRBD1 (6 bases). Germline CDR1 and CDR2: MNHEY and SVGEGT. The CDR3 is 12 residues long. The V end was cut by 5 bases, the J end by 10 bases, with 13 bases between. CDR3 nucleotides: TGTGCCAGCAGTGGGGGCAACATGCCGCAGTATTTT. Translating gives CASSGGNMPQYF.

This clonotype was picked up a small number of times. V gene TRBV29-1 combines with J gene TRBJ1-2; 9 bases line up with TRBD1. The germline V gene encodes CDR1 SQVTM and CDR2 ANQGSEA. The ends lost 4 bases at V and 7 bases at J; junction bases unmatched: 7. The CDR3 length is 13 residues. The CDR3 sequence: CSVAVTGGTGYTF. The CDR3 DNA is TGCAGCGTTGCCGTGACAGGGGGAACTGGCTACACCTTC.

This chain joins TRBV3-1 and TRBJ1-5; D unresolved. V gave up 0 bases and J gave up 10 bases, with 16 bases separating them. Germline lookup yields CDR1 LGHDT and CDR2 YNNKEL (reference sequence). The CDR3 loop spans 15 amino acids. CDR3 protein: CASSQDKTGQGPQHF. CDR3 nucleotide sequence: TGTGCCAGCAGCCAAGATAAGACCGGTCAAGGACCCCAGCATTTT. Full variable domain (remainder filled in from reference TRBV3-1 and TRBJ1-5): DTAVSQTPKYLVTQMGNDKSIKCEQNLGHDTMYWYKQDSKKFLKIMFSYNNKELIINETVPNRFSPKSPDKAHLNLHINSLELGDSAVYFCASSQDKTGQGPQHFGDGTRLSIL.

The J gene is TRBJ1-2, the V gene TRBV6-8; the D gene is possibly TRBD1 (5 bases). Germline CDR1 reads MNHGY; CDR2 reads SAAAGT. The CDR3 runs 23 residues. Trimming pared 0 bases from V and 0 bases from J, leaving 32 bases between. The CDR3 here is CASSYSVERRLGTRPLTNYGYTF. CDR3 DNA: TGTGCCAGCAGTTACTCGGTGGAAAGGCGCTTGGGGACCCGTCCCCTTACTAACTATGGCTACACCTTC.

CDR3 sequence (DNA): TGTGCCACCAGCAGAGATCTGAGGGAGCTGTTTTTT. Protein: CATSRDLRELFF. The V call is TRBV15, the J call TRBJ2-2, with D uncertain. Per the germline V gene, CDR1 is LNHNV and CDR2 is YYDKDF (reference sequence). This CDR3 is built from 12 residues. The V and J ends lost 0 bases and 9 bases respectively, with 5 bases between them.

The V gene is TRBV12-3 or TRBV12-4, the J gene TRBJ1-1; no clear D. The V end lost 1 base, the J end lost 13 bases, and 10 bases lay between the germline ends. This CDR3 is built from 11 residues. CDR3 region: CASSLGVNGFF. The CDR3 nucleotides read TGTGCCAGCAGTTTAGGGGTAAACGGTTTCTTT.

This sequence joins TRBV7-2 and TRBJ1-5; no clear D gene. Germline loops: CDR1 SGHTA, CDR2 FQGNSA. V was pared by 1 base and J by 0 bases, with 7 bases between. This CDR3 contains 15 residues. The chain's CDR3 is CASSLDDPSNQPQHF. Written as DNA, the CDR3 is TGTGCCAGCAGCTTAGATGACCCTAGCAATCAGCCCCAGCATTTT.

The chain recombines TRBV9 with TRBJ1-3, with TRBD1 matching over 7 bases. In germline, CDR1 is SGDLS, CDR2 YYNGEE. CDR3 length equals 16 residues. V lost 4 bases and J lost 0; bases outside the gene matches: 7. The chain's CDR3 is CASSSRTGLSGNTIYF. As DNA, the CDR3 is TGTGCCAGCAGCTCCCGGACAGGCCTCTCTGGAAACACCATATATTTT.

With regard to this clonotype: A far larger clone lies a single base away; this is likely a read error. This chain connects TRBV12-3 or TRBV12-4 to TRBJ2-7; D uncertain. The J call may be mistaken, given a closer DNA end match to TRBJ2-5. The CDR3 contains 11 residues. The CDR3 sequence: CAISSRETQYF. The CDR3 DNA reads TGTGCCATCAGCTCTCGAGAGACCCAGTACTTC.

This clonotype was counted only a few times. V and J are TRBV7-2 and TRBJ2-1; the match to TRBD2 covers 7 bases. The CDR3 consists of 13 residues. Germline CDR1 and CDR2: SGHTA and FQGNSA. The junction had 4 bases not matched to a gene; V was cut back by 7 bases and J by 4 bases. The CDR3 nucleotides read TGTGCCAGCAACGGGGAGGGGTACAATGAGCAGTTCTTC. It yields the protein CASNGEGYNEQFF. Complete variable domain (other parts from reference TRBV7-2 and TRBJ2-1): GAGVSQSPSNKVTEKGKDVELRCDPISGHTALYWYRQSLGQGLEFLIYFQGNSAPDKSGLPSDRFSAERTGGSVSTLTIQRTQQEDSAVYLCASNGEGYNEQFFGPGTRLTVL.

V gene TRBV7-2 combines with J gene TRBJ2-5; TRBD1 aligns across 8 bases. The CDR3 runs to 18 residues. J was trimmed by 0 bases and V by 1 base; bases with no gene match: 10. CDR1 is SGHTA, CDR2 FQGNSA, per germline. CDR3: CASSLVPGGRKYQETQYF. The DNA for the CDR3 is TGTGCCAGCAGCTTAGTTCCAGGGGGCCGAAAGTACCAAGAGACCCAGTACTTC.

The chain is built from TRBV7-2 and TRBJ2-7, with D tentatively TRBD2 (6 bases). Looked up from germline, CDR1 is SGHTA and CDR2 is FQGNSA. Trimming removed 1 base at V and 2 bases at J, with 12 bases between. The CDR3 runs 15 residues. CDR3 in DNA: TGTGCCAGCAGCTTAGGCGGCGGGGCCGCCTACGAGCAGTACTTC. Translation: CASSLGGGAAYEQYF.

The chain combines TRBV30 with TRBJ1-1; D gene ambiguous. Trimming shortened V by 1 base and J by 8 bases, and 11 bases separated the two germline ends. CDR1 and CDR2 from the germline V gene are GTSNPN and SVGIG (reference sequence). This CDR3 is built from 12 residues. CDR3 sequence (DNA): TGTGCCTGGAGTGGCACTGGCAGGGAAGCTTTCTTT. Protein sequence: CAWSGTGREAFF.

The V call is TRBV9, the J call TRBJ2-3; D tentatively reads TRBD1 or TRBD2 (5 bases each). With 3 bases removed from V and 2 bases from J, the gap between germline ends came to 13 bases. CDR1 SGDLS and CDR2 YYNGEE come from the germline V gene. The CDR3 extends over 15 amino acids. CDR3 DNA: TGTGCCAGCAGCGGGGCCGGGACGACCACAGATACGCAGTATTTT. This gives the protein CASSGAGTTTDTQYF. Full variable domain (rest looked up from reference TRBV9 and TRBJ2-3): DSGVTQTPKHLITATGQRVTLRCSPRSGDLSVYWYQQSLDQGLQFLIQYYNGEERAKGNILERFSAQQFPDLHSELNLSSLELGDSALYFCASSGAGTTTDTQYFGPGTRLTVL.

This clonotype was observed at least ten times. The chain combines TRBV7-2 with TRBJ1-4; no reliable D call. V lost 1 base and J 1 base, leaving 4 bases between the germline ends. Germline loops: CDR1 SGHTA, CDR2 FQGNSA. The CDR3 is 14 amino acids. This CDR3 reads CASSLGRTNEKLFF. The DNA for the CDR3 is TGTGCCAGCAGCTTAGGGAGAACTAATGAAAAACTGTTTTTT. The full variable domain, completed using reference TRBV7-2 and TRBJ1-4, is GAGVSQSPSNKVTEKGKDVELRCDPISGHTALYWYRQSLGQGLEFLIYFQGNSAPDKSGLPSDRFSAERTGGSVSTLTIQRTQQEDSAVYLCASSLGRTNEKLFFGSGTQLSVL.